The 23 T cell receptor beta chains below were found in one sample sequenced in a study of T cell changes during pregnancy in multiple sclerosis. The repertoire was sequenced with immunoSEQ multiplex PCR; TCRdb's copy has only in-frame clones and lacks some. The sample contains 88,000 or so clones, about 90% of which appear only once. The sequences come from peripheral blood, collected before pregnancy. These receptors originate from a female donor with multiple sclerosis, enrolled in a pregnancy study.

This clone is a singleton in its sample. The chain couples TRBV6-1 to TRBJ2-1, with 7 bases that match TRBD1. Germline V gives CDR1 MNHNS, CDR2 SASEGT. V was clipped by 5 bases and J by 6 bases; unmatched bases: 1. CDR3 length: 12 amino acids. The CDR3 protein is CASSTGANEQFF. The CDR3, as DNA: TGTGCCAGCAGTACAGGGGCCAATGAGCAGTTCTTC.

This clone has a single count. The chain joins TRBV6-1 to TRBJ2-1; 9 bases match TRBD2. The CDR3 totals 15 residues. J gave up 6 bases and V 6 bases, and 9 bases lay outside the gene matches. Germline loops: CDR1 MNHNS, CDR2 SASEGT. CDR3 region: CASSSSGGTSNEQFF. Written as DNA, the CDR3 is TGTGCCAGCAGCTCCAGCGGGGGGACGAGCAATGAGCAGTTCTTC.

This clone was counted a single time. The chain employs TRBV6-5 and TRBJ1-1, with 7 bases lining up with TRBD1. The CDR3 totals 14 residues. The junction had 9 bases not matched to a gene; V was cut back by 5 bases and J by 6 bases. Germline-derived CDR1 and CDR2 are MNHEY and SVGAGI. CDR3 nucleotides: TGTGCCAGCAGTAATGACAGGGTTACTCCTGAAGCTTTCTTT. This codes for CASSNDRVTPEAFF.

V usage is TRBV10-3 and J usage is TRBJ1-2, with D possibly matching TRBD1 (6 bases). V shed 3 bases and J shed 4 bases, with 9 bases lying between them. CDR1 is ENHRY, CDR2 SYGVKD, per germline. The CDR3 sequence is 13 residues long. The CDR3 here is CAISERGAYGYTF. The CDR3 DNA follows: TGTGCCATCAGTGAACGGGGGGCCTATGGCTACACCTTC.

The genes are TRBV5-4 and TRBJ1-1; no reliable D call. CDR3 length: 13 residues. Trimming stripped 6 bases from V and 1 base from J, with 10 bases between. Germline V gene data show CDR1 as SGHNT and CDR2 as YYREEE (reference sequence). CDR3 nucleotide sequence: TGTGCCAGCACCTCGAGTGAGAACACTGAAGCTTTCTTT. It is translated as CASTSSENTEAFF.

The chain employs TRBV12-5 and TRBJ2-2, with D possibly TRBD2 on 6 matching bases. Germline V gene data show CDR1 as LGHNT and CDR2 as FRNRAP. The CDR3 is made up of 16 amino acids. V shed 7 bases and J shed 0 bases, with 15 bases lying between them. The chain's CDR3 is CASAPGRDSNTGELFF. In DNA, the CDR3 is TGTGCTAGTGCCCCGGGTCGGGACTCGAACACCGGGGAGCTGTTTTTT.

The chain recombines TRBV14 with TRBJ2-3, with D tentatively TRBD2 (7 bases). Deletions cut 1 base from V and 11 bases from J, with 16 bases between. The CDR3 sequence is 14 residues long. Per the germline V gene, CDR1 is SGHDN and CDR2 is FVKESK. In nucleotides, the CDR3 is TGTGCCAGCAGCCAAGTAGGTGGGGGGGCAAAGCAGTATTTT. Translation gives CASSQVGGGAKQYF.

CDR3 sequence: CASVTGASTDTQYF. CDR3 nucleotide sequence: TGTGCCAGTGTGACAGGGGCATCCACAGATACGCAGTATTTT. This rearrangement joins TRBV2 to TRBJ2-3; 8 positions match TRBD1. The junction had 7 bases not matched to a gene; V was cut back by 9 bases and J by 2 bases. The CDR3 is made up of 14 amino acids. Germline V gene sequence: CDR1 SNHLY, CDR2 FYNNEI.

This chain joins TRBV9 and TRBJ2-1; 10 positions match TRBD1. The CDR3 is made up of 15 amino acids. In germline, CDR1 is SGDLS, CDR2 YYNGEE. V gave up 1 base and J gave up 9 bases; unmatched junction bases: 7. CDR3 in amino acids: CASSVSGTGDSEQFF. The DNA for the CDR3 is TGTGCCAGCAGCGTAAGTGGGACAGGGGACAGTGAGCAGTTCTTC.

This clone was detected only once. V and J are TRBV5-1 and TRBJ2-5; TRBD1 agrees at 7 bases. The CDR3 is made up of 15 amino acids. Germline V gene sequence: CDR1 SGHRS, CDR2 YFSETQ. Germline trimming cut 3 bases from V and 8 bases from J; bases unmatched to any gene: 13. The CDR3 DNA is TGCGCCAGCAGCTCGGATGACAGGGATTATCTCACCCAGTACTTC. Protein: CASSSDDRDYLTQYF.

The CDR3 sequence is CASSRGLAGAQETQYF. The DNA of the CDR3 is TGTGCCAGCAGTAGGGGACTAGCGGGGGCCCAGGAGACCCAGTACTTC. The chain combines TRBV2 with TRBJ2-5, with 14 bases fitting TRBD2. Germline V gives CDR1 SNHLY, CDR2 FYNNEI. With V trimmed by 5 bases and J by 5 bases, 7 bases remained unmatched. The CDR3 runs to 16 residues.

This clone was observed a single time. The gene calls are TRBV15 and TRBJ2-7; 10 bases match TRBD2. The CDR3 runs to 19 residues. Unmatched junction bases numbered 18, after V lost 0 bases and J lost 7 bases. Germline V gene lookup returns CDR1 LNHNV and CDR2 YYDKDF (reference sequence). CDR3 in amino acids: CATSRDLASGGLRAGEQYF. In nucleotides, the CDR3 is TGTGCCACCAGCAGAGATTTGGCTAGCGGGGGCCTCAGGGCGGGTGAGCAGTACTTC.

The chain links TRBV19 to TRBJ2-7; 9 nucleotides align to TRBD1. V lost 4 bases, J lost 2 bases, and 3 bases stayed unmatched. CDR1 is LNHDA, CDR2 SQIVND, per germline (reference sequence). The CDR3 contains 14 residues. CDR3 DNA sequence: TGTGCCAGTAGTACGGACAGGGGCCCCTACGAGCAGTACTTC. Protein: CASSTDRGPYEQYF.

This chain joins TRBV7-6 and TRBJ2-5; the D is unclear. Trimming took off 1 base at V and 1 base at J, with 7 bases between the two ends. CDR1 is SGHVS, CDR2 FNYEAQ, per germline. The CDR3 has 14 amino acids. The CDR3 DNA follows: TGTGCCAGCAGCTTAGGCCCAGGCCAAGAGACCCAGTACTTC. It is translated as CASSLGPGQETQYF.

The V call is TRBV19, the J call TRBJ1-2; the match to TRBD1 covers 7 bases. Germline values: CDR1 LNHDA, CDR2 SQIVND (reference sequence). The ends lost 7 bases at V and 5 bases at J; junction bases unmatched: 7. The CDR3 covers 13 residues. Here the CDR3 DNA reads TGTGCCAGTACAACGGGACAGCATTATGGCTACACCTTC. Translated, it gives CASTTGQHYGYTF.

CDR3 sequence (DNA): TGTGCCACCAGCAGAGTAATAGCGGGGGATTTAATGCAGTATTTT. Protein product: CATSRVIAGDLMQYF. V and J are TRBV15 and TRBJ2-3; the match to TRBD2 covers 9 bases. V lost 1 base to trimming and J lost 11 bases; unmatched junction nucleotides: 10. The CDR3 is 15 residues long. The V gene's germline CDR1 is LNHNV and CDR2 YYDKDF (reference sequence).

This chain links TRBV9 with TRBJ2-3; 12 nucleotides agree with TRBD2. V trimming: 4 bases; J trimming: 3 bases; junction bases outside the gene matches: 3. Germline V gene data show CDR1 as SGDLS and CDR2 as YYNGEE. The CDR3 totals 15 residues. CDR3 sequence (DNA): TGTGCCAGCAGCCGGACTAGCGGGGTAACAGATACGCAGTATTTT. This encodes CASSRTSGVTDTQYF.

V is TRBV9 and J is TRBJ1-4; a possible D gene is TRBD1 (5 bases). There are 15 residues in the CDR3. Trimming cost V 6 bases and J 3 bases, with 15 bases left between them. The germline V gene encodes CDR1 SGDLS and CDR2 YYNGEE. CDR3: CASTPRERANEKLFF. The CDR3 DNA reads TGTGCCAGCACCCCCAGGGAGCGGGCTAATGAAAAACTGTTTTTT.

This sequence joins TRBV7-6 and TRBJ2-7, with TRBD2 matching over 12 bases. Looked up from germline, CDR1 is SGHVS and CDR2 is FNYEAQ. J was trimmed by 7 bases and V by 5 bases; bases with no gene match: 15. CDR3 length equals 17 residues. CDR3 sequence reads: CASSPAGLAGTLREQYF. The CDR3 nucleotides are TGTGCCAGCAGCCCGGCAGGACTAGCGGGAACACTACGAGAGCAGTACTTC.

The V and J genes are TRBV4-1 and TRBJ1-2; 9 nucleotides match TRBD1. The CDR3 is 17 residues long. Per the germline V gene, CDR1 is MGHRA and CDR2 is YSYEKL. The ends lost 1 base at V and 4 bases at J; junction bases unmatched: 10. This CDR3 is CASSQGTGVPVSYGYTF. As DNA, the CDR3 is TGCGCCAGCAGCCAAGGGACAGGGGTCCCGGTATCCTATGGCTACACCTTC.

CDR3 sequence (DNA): TGCAGCGTTACCATCGCACTAATACAAAGTCGGGCCAACGTCCTGACTTTC. Protein product: CSVTIALIQSRANVLTF. The V gene is TRBV29-1, the J gene TRBJ2-6, with unresolved D. CDR3 size: 17 residues. The V gene's germline CDR1 is SQVTM and CDR2 ANQGSEA. V gave up 5 bases and J gave up 5 bases, with 22 bases separating them.

This chain uses TRBV27 with TRBJ2-3; TRBD2 matches 8 bases. After removal of 3 bases from V and 1 base from J, the junction contained 3 bases not matched to a gene. This CDR3 is built from 15 residues. CDR1 MNHEY and CDR2 SMNVEV come from the germline V gene (reference sequence). The CDR3 here is CASSFGAGGTDTQYF. CDR3 bases: TGTGCCAGCAGTTTCGGAGCGGGGGGCACAGATACGCAGTATTTT.

V is TRBV7-3 and J is TRBJ2-1; 9 nucleotides agree with TRBD1. This CDR3 is built from 16 residues. Germline CDR1 SGHTA, CDR2 FQGTGA. J gave up 7 bases and V 1 base, and 8 bases lay outside the gene matches. The CDR3 here is CASSLMGQGRRNEQFF. CDR3 sequence (DNA): TGTGCCAGCAGCTTAATGGGACAGGGTAGGAGGAATGAGCAGTTCTTC.